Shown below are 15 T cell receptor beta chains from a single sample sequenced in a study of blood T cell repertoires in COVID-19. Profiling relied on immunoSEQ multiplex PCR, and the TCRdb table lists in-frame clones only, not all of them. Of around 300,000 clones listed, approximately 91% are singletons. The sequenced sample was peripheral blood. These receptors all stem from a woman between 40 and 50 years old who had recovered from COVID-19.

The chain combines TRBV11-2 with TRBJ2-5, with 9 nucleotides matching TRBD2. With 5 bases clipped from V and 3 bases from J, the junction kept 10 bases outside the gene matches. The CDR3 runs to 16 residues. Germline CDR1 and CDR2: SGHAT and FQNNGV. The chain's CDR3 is CASSVPPGLAKETQYF. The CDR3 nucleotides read TGTGCCAGCAGCGTCCCACCGGGACTAGCCAAAGAGACCCAGTACTTC.

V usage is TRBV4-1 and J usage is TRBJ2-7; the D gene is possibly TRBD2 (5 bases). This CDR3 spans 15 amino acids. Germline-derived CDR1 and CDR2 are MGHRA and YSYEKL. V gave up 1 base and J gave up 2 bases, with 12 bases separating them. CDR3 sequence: CASSQGDRGPYEQYF. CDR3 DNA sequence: TGCGCCAGCAGCCAAGGAGATCGGGGTCCCTACGAGCAGTACTTC.

The CDR3 DNA reads as TGTGCCAGCAGTTACTGGAGGGCGAGCACAGATACGCAGTATTTT. Translation gives CASSYWRASTDTQYF. The rearrangement joins TRBV6-2 or TRBV6-3 to TRBJ2-3; D may be TRBD2 (6 bases). The CDR3 contains 15 residues. Per germline, CDR1 MNHEY and CDR2 SVGEGT. V lost 1 base to trimming and J lost 0 bases, with 8 bases between them.

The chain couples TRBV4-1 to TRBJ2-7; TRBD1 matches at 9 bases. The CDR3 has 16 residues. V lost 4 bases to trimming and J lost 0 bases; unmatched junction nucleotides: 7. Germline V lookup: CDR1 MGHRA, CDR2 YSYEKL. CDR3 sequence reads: CASSLGQGKSSYEQYF. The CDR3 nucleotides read TGCGCCAGCAGCCTCGGACAGGGGAAGAGCTCCTACGAGCAGTACTTC.

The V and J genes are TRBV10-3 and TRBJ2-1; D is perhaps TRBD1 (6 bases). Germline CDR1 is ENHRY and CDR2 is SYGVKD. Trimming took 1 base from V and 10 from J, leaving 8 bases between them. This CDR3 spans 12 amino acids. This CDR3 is CAISELGTEQFF. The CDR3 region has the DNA TGTGCCATCAGTGAGTTAGGGACAGAGCAGTTCTTC.

As DNA, the CDR3 is TGTGCCAGCAGTCGACAGGGAGTAAGCTACAATGAGCAGTTCTTC. Protein sequence: CASSRQGVSYNEQFF. This chain joins TRBV6-2 or TRBV6-3 and TRBJ2-1; TRBD1 matches 7 bases. The CDR3 is 15 residues long. Germline trimming cut 5 bases from V and 3 bases from J; bases unmatched to any gene: 7. CDR1 MNHEY and CDR2 SVGEGT come from the germline V gene.

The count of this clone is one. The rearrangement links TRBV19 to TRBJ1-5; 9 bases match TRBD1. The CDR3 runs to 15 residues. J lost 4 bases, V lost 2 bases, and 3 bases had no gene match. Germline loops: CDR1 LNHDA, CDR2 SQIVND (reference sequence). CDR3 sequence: CASSIIGTGNQPQHF. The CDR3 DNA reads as TGTGCCAGTAGTATAATCGGGACAGGGAATCAGCCCCAGCATTTT.

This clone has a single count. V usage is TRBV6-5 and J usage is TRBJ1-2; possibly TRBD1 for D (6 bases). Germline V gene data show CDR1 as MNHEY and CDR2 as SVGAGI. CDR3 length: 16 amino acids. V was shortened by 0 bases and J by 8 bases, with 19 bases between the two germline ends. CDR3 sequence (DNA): TGTGCCAGCAGTTACTCGATGGGCAGGGGCCGCGGGGGCTACACCTTC. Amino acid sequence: CASSYSMGRGRGGYTF.

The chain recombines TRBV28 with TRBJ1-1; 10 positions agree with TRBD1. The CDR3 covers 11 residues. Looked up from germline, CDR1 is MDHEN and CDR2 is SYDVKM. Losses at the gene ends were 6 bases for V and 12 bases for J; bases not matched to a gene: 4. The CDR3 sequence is CASSDRGQTFF. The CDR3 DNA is TGTGCCAGCAGCGACAGGGGGCAGACTTTCTTT.

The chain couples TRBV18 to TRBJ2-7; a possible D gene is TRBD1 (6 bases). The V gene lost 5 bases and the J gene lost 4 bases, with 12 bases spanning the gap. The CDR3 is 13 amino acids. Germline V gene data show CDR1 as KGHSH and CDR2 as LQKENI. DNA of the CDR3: TGTGCCAGCTCATACGGGACAAGTTACGAGCAGTACTTC. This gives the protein CASSYGTSYEQYF.

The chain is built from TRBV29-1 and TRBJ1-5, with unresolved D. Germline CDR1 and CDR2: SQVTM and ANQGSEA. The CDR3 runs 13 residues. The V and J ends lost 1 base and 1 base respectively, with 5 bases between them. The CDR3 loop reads CSVEGGSNQPQHF. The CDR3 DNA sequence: TGCAGCGTTGAAGGAGGGAGCAATCAGCCCCAGCATTTT.

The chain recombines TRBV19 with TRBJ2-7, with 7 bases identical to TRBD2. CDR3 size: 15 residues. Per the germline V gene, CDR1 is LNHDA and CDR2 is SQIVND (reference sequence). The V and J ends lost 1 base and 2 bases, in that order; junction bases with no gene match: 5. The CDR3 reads CASSIGPSGAYEQYF. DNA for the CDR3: TGTGCCAGTAGTATAGGTCCGAGCGGGGCCTACGAGCAGTACTTC.

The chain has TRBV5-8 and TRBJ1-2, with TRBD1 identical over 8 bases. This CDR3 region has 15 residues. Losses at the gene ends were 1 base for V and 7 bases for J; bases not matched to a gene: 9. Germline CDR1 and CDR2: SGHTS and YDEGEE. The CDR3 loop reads CASSLKGQASIGYTF. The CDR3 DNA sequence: TGTGCCAGCAGCTTGAAGGGACAGGCCTCTATTGGCTACACCTTC.

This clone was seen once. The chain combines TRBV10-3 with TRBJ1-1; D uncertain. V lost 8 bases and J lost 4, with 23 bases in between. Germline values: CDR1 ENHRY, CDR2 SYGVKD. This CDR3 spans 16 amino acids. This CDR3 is CAIQAEANLGGTEAFF. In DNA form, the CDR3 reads TGTGCCATCCAAGCAGAAGCAAATTTGGGAGGCACTGAAGCTTTCTTT.

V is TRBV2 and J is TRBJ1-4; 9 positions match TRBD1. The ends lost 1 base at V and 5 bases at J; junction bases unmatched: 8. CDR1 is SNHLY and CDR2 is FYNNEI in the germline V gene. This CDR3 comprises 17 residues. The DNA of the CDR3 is TGTGCCAGCAGTGAAGGGGGACAGGGCCTTCGCAATGAAAAACTGTTTTTT. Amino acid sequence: CASSEGGQGLRNEKLFF.